This T cell receptor beta chain was captured in a study of blood T cells in healthy people across ages. Study outcomes and limitations: Donor CMV infection status was unknown, possibly confounding age-related changes in expanded clonotypes.

Combining a sample-barcoded 5' primer with a J-beta primer mix, a second PCR ran for 7 to 11 cycles. MiXCR, run by TCRdb on the 5' RACE reads, gives a single entry per CDR3 protein. The table lists 540,000 or so distinct CDR3 sequences, 24% of them singletons. This clonotype has only a few counts. Its antigen is as yet unknown. Germline assignment: CDR1 SGHDT and CDR2 YYEEEE. The CDR3 has 14 residues. V gave up 2 bases and J gave up 0 bases, with 8 bases separating them. These data also formed part of another study, on T cells of mothers and their children. That work states: RNA was extracted, and all of it went into cDNA synthesis at roughly 1.5 ug per 15 ul. Researchers report slightly higher, though non-significant, overlap in related mother-child pairs than in unrelated pairs.

The origin of this receptor is a boy aged 5-17 years in good health. Sequencing was carried out using blood. The chain uses TRBV5-6 and TRBJ2-5; D gene unclear. As DNA, the CDR3 is TGTGCCAGCAGCTTACCCCCGGACCAAGAGACCCAGTACTTC. Amino acids: CASSLPPDQETQYF.